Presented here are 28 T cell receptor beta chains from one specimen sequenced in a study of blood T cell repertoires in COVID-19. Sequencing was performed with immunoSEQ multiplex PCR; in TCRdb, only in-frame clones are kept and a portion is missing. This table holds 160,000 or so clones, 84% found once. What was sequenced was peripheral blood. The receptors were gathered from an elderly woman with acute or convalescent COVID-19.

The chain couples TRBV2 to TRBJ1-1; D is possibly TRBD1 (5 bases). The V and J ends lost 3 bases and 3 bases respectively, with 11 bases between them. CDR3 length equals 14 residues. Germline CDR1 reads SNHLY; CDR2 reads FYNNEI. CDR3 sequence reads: CASSDAGRDTEAFF. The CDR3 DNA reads TGTGCCAGCAGTGATGCAGGGCGAGACACTGAAGCTTTCTTT.

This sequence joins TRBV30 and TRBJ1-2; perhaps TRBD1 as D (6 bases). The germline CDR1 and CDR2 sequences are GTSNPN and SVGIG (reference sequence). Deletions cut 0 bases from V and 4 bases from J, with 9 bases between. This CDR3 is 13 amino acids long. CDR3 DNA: TGTGCCTGGAGTGTACTACAGGGCTATGGCTACACCTTC. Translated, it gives CAWSVLQGYGYTF.

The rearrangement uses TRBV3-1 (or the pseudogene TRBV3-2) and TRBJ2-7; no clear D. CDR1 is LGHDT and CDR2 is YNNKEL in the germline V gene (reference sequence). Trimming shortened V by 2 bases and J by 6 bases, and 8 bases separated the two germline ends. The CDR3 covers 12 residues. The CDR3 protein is CASSQLTSEQYF. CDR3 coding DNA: TGTGCCAGCAGCCAACTAACGAGCGAGCAGTACTTC.

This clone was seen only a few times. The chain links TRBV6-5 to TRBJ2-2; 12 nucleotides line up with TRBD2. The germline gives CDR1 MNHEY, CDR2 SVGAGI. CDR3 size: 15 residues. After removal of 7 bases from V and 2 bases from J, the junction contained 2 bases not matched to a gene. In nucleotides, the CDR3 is TGTGCCAGCAATGGACTAGCGGGAAACACCGGGGAGCTGTTTTTT. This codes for CASNGLAGNTGELFF.

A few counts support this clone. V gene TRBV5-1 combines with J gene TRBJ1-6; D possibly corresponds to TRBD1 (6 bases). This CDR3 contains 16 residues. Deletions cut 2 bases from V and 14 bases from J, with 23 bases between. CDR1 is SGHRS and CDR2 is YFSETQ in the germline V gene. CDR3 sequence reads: CASSFGAGARGLTLHF. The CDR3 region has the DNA TGCGCCAGCAGCTTTGGAGCGGGGGCGCGGGGGTTGACCCTCCACTTT.

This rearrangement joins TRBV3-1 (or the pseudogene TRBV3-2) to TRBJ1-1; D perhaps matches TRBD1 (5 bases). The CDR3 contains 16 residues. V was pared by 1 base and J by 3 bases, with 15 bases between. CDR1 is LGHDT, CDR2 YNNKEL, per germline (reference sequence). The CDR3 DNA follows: TGTGCCAGCAGCCAAGGGAGGGGAATTAGCCACACTGAAGCTTTCTTT. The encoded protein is CASSQGRGISHTEAFF.

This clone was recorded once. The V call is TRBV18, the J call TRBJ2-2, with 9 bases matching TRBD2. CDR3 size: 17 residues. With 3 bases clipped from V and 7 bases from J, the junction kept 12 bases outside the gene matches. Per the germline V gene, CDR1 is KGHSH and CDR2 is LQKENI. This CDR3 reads CASSPLFGTSIGGELFF. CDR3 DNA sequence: TGTGCCAGCTCACCTCTATTCGGGACTAGCATTGGCGGGGAGCTGTTTTTT.

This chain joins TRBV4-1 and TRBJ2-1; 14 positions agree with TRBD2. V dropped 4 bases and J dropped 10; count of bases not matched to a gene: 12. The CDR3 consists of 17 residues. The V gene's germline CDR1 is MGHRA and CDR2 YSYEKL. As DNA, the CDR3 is TGCGCCAGCAGCCGTTCAGCCGGGACTAGCGGGAGTTCAGAGCAGTTCTTC. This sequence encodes CASSRSAGTSGSSEQFF.

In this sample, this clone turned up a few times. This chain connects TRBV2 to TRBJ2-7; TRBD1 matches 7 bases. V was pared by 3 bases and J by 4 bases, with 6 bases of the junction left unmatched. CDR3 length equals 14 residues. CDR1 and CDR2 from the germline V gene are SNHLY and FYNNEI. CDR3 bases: TGTGCCAGCAGTGATATGAGGGGGCCATACGAGCAGTACTTC. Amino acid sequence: CASSDMRGPYEQYF.

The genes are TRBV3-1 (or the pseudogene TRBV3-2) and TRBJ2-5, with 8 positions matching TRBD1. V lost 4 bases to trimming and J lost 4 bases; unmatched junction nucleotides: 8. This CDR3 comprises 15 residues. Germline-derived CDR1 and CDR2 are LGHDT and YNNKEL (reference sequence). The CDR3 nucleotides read TGTGCCAGCAGCCTTCCCGACAGGGGATTAGAGACCCAGTACTTC. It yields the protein CASSLPDRGLETQYF.

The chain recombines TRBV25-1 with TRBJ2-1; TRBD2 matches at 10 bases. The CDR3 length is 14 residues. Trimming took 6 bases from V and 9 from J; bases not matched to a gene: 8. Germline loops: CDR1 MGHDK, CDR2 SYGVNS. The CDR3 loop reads CASREVAGGAEQFF. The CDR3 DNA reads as TGTGCCAGCAGAGAAGTAGCGGGAGGTGCTGAGCAGTTCTTC. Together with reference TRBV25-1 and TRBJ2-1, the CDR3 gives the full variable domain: EADIYQTPRYLVIGTGKKITLECSQTMGHDKMYWYQQDPGMELHLIHYSYGVNSTEKGDLSSESTVSRIRTEHFPLTLESARPSHTSQYLCASREVAGGAEQFFGPGTRLTVL.

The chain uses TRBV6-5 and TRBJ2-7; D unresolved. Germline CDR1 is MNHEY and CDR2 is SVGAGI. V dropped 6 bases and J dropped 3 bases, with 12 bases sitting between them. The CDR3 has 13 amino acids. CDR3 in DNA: TGTGCCAGCAGCTCCTCTACCCTCTACGAGCAGTACTTC. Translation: CASSSSTLYEQYF.

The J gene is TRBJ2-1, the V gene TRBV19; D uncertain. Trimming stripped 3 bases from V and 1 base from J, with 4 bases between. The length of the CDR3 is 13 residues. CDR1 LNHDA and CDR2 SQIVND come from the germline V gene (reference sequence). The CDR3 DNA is TGTGCCAGTAGTATCGGTTCCTACAATGAGCAGTTCTTC. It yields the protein CASSIGSYNEQFF.

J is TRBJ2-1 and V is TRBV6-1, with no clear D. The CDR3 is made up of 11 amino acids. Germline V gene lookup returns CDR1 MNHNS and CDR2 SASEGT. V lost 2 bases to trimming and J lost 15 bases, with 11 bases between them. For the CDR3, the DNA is TGTGCCAGCAGTGAAATCGGTCCCCTGTTCTTC. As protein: CASSEIGPLFF.

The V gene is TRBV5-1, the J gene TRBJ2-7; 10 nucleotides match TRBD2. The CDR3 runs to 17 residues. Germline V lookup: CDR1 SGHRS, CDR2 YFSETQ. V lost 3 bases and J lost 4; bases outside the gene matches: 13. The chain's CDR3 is CASSYLGGAGGSYEQYF. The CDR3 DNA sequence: TGCGCCAGCAGCTACCTGGGGGGAGCGGGAGGGTCTTACGAGCAGTACTTC.

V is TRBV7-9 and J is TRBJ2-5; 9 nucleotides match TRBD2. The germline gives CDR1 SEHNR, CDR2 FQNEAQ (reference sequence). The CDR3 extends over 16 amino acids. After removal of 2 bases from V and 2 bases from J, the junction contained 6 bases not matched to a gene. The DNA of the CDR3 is TGTGCCAGCAGCTTACAGGCGACTAGCGGACAAGAGACCCAGTACTTC. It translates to CASSLQATSGQETQYF.

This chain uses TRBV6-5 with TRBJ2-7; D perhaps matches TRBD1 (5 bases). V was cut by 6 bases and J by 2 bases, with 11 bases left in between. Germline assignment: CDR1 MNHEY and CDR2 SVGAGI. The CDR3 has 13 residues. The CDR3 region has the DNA TGTGCCAGCAGACAACAGGCCCCCTACGAGCAGTACTTC. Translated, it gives CASRQQAPYEQYF.

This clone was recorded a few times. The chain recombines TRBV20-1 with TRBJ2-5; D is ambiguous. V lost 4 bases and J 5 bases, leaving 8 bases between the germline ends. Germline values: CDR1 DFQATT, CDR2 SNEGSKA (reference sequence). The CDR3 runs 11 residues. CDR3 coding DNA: TGCAGTGCTAATCTTCGGGAGACCCAGTACTTC. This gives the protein CSANLRETQYF.

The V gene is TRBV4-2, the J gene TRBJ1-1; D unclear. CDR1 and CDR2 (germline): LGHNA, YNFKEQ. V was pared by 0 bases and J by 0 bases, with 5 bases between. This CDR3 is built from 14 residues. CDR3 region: CASSQESVNTEAFF. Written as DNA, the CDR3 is TGTGCCAGCAGCCAAGAATCTGTGAACACTGAAGCTTTCTTT.

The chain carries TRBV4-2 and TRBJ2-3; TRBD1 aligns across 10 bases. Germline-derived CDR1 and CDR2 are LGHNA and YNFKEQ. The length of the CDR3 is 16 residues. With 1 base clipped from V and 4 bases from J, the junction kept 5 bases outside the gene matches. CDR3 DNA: TGTGCCAGCAGCCAAGTGACAGGGGGCGGGGCAGATACGCAGTATTTT. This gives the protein CASSQVTGGGADTQYF.

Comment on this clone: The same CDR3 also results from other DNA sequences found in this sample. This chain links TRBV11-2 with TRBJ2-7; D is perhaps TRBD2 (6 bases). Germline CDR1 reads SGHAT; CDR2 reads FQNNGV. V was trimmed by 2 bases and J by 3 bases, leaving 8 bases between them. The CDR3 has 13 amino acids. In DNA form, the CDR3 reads TGTGCCAGCAGCTTATCGGGGGTCTACGAGCAGTACTTC. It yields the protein CASSLSGVYEQYF.

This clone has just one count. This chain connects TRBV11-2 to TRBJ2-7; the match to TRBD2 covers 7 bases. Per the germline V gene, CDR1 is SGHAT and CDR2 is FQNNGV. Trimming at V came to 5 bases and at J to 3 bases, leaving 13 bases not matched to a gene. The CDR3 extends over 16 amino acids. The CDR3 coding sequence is TGTGCCAGCAGCCAATCGCCGGGACTACCGAACTACGAGCAGTACTTC. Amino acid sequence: CASSQSPGLPNYEQYF.

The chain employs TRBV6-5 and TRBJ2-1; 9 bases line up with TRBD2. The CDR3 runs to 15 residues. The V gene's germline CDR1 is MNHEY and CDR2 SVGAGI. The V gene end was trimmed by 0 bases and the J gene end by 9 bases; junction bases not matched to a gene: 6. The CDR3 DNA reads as TGTGCCAGCAGTTACTCACGGCGGGGGGGCGGTGAGCAGTTCTTC. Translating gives CASSYSRRGGGEQFF.

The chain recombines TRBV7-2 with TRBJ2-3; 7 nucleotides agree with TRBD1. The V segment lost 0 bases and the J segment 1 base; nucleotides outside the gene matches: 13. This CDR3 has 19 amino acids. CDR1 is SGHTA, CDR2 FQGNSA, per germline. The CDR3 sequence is CASSLATNRGQRGTDTQYF. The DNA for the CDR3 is TGTGCCAGCAGCTTAGCTACTAACAGGGGACAAAGAGGCACAGATACGCAGTATTTT.

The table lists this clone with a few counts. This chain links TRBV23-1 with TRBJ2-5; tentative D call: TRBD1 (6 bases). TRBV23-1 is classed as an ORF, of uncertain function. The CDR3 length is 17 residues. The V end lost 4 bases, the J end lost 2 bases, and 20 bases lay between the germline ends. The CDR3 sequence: CASSPSRDKGGQETQYF. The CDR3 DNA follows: TGCGCCAGCAGTCCGTCCCGGGACAAAGGTGGGCAAGAGACCCAGTACTTC.

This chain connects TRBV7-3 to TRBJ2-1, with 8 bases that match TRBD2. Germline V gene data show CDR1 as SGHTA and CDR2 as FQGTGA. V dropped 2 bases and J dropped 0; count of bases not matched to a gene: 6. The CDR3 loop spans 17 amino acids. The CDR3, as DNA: TGTGCCAGCAGCTTAGCGGGGGGCTTCAACTCCTACAATGAGCAGTTCTTC. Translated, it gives CASSLAGGFNSYNEQFF. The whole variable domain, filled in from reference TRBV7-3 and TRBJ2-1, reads GAGVSQTPSNKVTEKGKYVELRCDPISGHTALYWYRQSLGQGPEFLIYFQGTGAADDSGLPNDRFFAVRPEGSVSTLKIQRTERGDSAVYLCASSLAGGFNSYNEQFFGPGTRLTVL.

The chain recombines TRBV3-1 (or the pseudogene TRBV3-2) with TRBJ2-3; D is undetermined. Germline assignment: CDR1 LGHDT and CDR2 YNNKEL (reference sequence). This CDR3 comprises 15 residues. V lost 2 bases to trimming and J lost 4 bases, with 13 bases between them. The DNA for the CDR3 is TGTGCCAGCAGCCAAACCGGCTGGCTAGCAGATACGCAGTATTTT. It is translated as CASSQTGWLADTQYF.

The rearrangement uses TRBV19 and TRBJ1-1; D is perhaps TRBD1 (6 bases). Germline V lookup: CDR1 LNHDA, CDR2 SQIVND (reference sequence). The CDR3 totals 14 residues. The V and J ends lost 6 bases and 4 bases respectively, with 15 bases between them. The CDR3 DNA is TGTGCCAGTAGAACAGGGTATCTGGTCACTGAAGCTTTCTTT. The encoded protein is CASRTGYLVTEAFF. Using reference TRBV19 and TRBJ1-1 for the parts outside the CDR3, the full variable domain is DGGITQSPKYLFRKEGQNVTLSCEQNLNHDAMYWYRQDPGQGLRLIYYSQIVNDFQKGDIAEGYSVSREKKESFPLTVTSAQKNPTAFYLCASRTGYLVTEAFFGQGTRLTVV.